These 24 T cell receptor beta chains share one sample of origin, sequenced in a study of blood T cells in healthy people across ages. The use of a sample-barcoded 5' primer and a J-beta primer mix characterized a second PCR of roughly 6 to 11 cycles. TCRdb re-analysed the 5' RACE reads in MiXCR, keeping a single row per CDR3 protein. This sample has about 680,000 distinct CDR3 sequences; roughly 50% occur once, and the top ten carry 25% to 35%. Sample: blood. These receptors all come from a woman aged 55-70 years in good health.

This clonotype was recorded a few times. This sequence joins TRBV10-3 and TRBJ2-1; no clear D. Deletions cut 7 bases from V and 4 bases from J, with 11 bases between. The CDR3 contains 13 residues. The germline V gene encodes CDR1 ENHRY and CDR2 SYGVKD. In nucleotides, the CDR3 is TGTGCCATCACTTATGATCAGTACAATGAGCAGTTCTTC. Amino acids: CAITYDQYNEQFF.

The J gene is TRBJ1-4, the V gene TRBV29-1; 8 nucleotides match TRBD1. V trimming: 4 bases; J trimming: 7 bases; junction bases outside the gene matches: 8. CDR1 is SQVTM, CDR2 ANQGSEA, per germline. The CDR3 length is 14 residues. The CDR3 loop is CSVAWGDRFEKLFF. The DNA for the CDR3 is TGCAGCGTTGCATGGGGGGACAGGTTTGAAAAACTGTTTTTT.

A few counts support this clonotype. This chain connects TRBV6-2 or TRBV6-3 to TRBJ2-4; 8 nucleotides agree with TRBD2. The J call is doubtful: the DNA matches TRBJ2-7 better. CDR3 length: 14 amino acids. Germline loops: CDR1 MNHEY, CDR2 SVGEGT. CDR3 sequence: CASRTSGSLYEQYF. CDR3 sequence (DNA): TGTGCCAGTCGCACGAGCGGGAGCCTGTACGAGCAGTACTTC.

In its sample, this clonotype was seen many times. V is TRBV18 and J is TRBJ2-1; no clear D gene. The CDR3 loop spans 12 amino acids. V shed 6 bases and J shed 8 bases, with 11 bases lying between them. The germline V gene has CDR1 KGHSH and CDR2 LQKENI. The CDR3 DNA reads as TGTGCCAGCTCCCAACAAGGACATGAGCAGTTCTTC. Amino acid sequence: CASSQQGHEQFF. Combining the CDR3 with reference TRBV18 and TRBJ2-1 gives the whole variable domain NAGVMQNPRHLVRRRGQEARLRCSPMKGHSHVYWYRQLPEEGLKFMVYLQKENIIDESGMPKERFSAEFPKEGPSILRIQQVVRGDSAAYFCASSQQGHEQFFGPGTRLTVL.

The chain couples TRBV12-3 or TRBV12-4 to TRBJ2-5; 11 bases fit TRBD2. The assigned J gene may be wrong: the sequence end matches TRBJ2-7 better. The CDR3 length is 15 residues. CDR3 nucleotides: TGTGCCAGCAGTTTAGGACTAGCGGGACTCAACGAGCAGTACTTC. Residues: CASSLGLAGLNEQYF.

The chain joins TRBV28 to TRBJ1-6; possibly TRBD1 for D (6 bases). The CDR3 has 19 amino acids. Trimming took off 6 bases at V and 0 bases at J, with 21 bases between the two ends. From germline, CDR1 is MDHEN and CDR2 SYDVKM. The CDR3, as DNA: TGTGCCAGCAGACCCCTCAGATGGGGGGGGCCCTCCTATAATTCACCCCTCCACTTT. This codes for CASRPLRWGGPSYNSPLHF.

As for this clonotype: A junction boundary mismatches the germline segment, possibly from a read error. The CDR3 nucleotides read TGTACCAGCAGTTTCGGTACAGGGGTTCAGCCCCAGCATTTT. It specifies CTSSFGTGVQPQHF. The V gene is TRBV28, the J gene TRBJ1-5; TRBD1 matches at 7 bases. The CDR3 runs 14 residues. Germline V gene data show CDR1 as MDHEN and CDR2 as SYDVKM.

V and J are TRBV29-1 and TRBJ2-3, with a possible D match to TRBD1 (6 bases). V was trimmed by 0 bases and J by 1 base, leaving 11 bases between them. The CDR3 length is 15 residues. Per the germline V gene, CDR1 is SQVTM and CDR2 is ANQGSEA. CDR3 amino acids: CSVEDWPGGTDTQYF. The CDR3, as DNA: TGCAGCGTTGAAGATTGGCCAGGGGGCACAGATACGCAGTATTTT.

A few counts support this clonotype. This chain joins TRBV14 and TRBJ2-3, with 15 bases fitting TRBD2. V lost 4 bases, J lost 2 bases, and 4 bases stayed unmatched. The CDR3 has 17 residues. CDR1 and CDR2 from the germline V gene are SGHDN and FVKESK. DNA for the CDR3: TGTGCCAGCAGCCGATGGACTAGCGGGAGGGTCACAGATACGCAGTATTTT. Protein sequence: CASSRWTSGRVTDTQYF.

V is TRBV5-6 and J is TRBJ2-7; 7 nucleotides match TRBD1. The J call is doubtful: the DNA matches TRBJ2-5 better. The germline gives CDR1 SGHDT, CDR2 YYEEEE. CDR3 length: 16 residues. The CDR3 sequence is CASSRRDRAWTRTQYF. CDR3 nucleotide sequence: TGTGCCAGCAGCCGACGGGACAGAGCTTGGACAAGGACCCAGTACTTC.

There are a few counts of this clonotype. V gene TRBV14 combines with J gene TRBJ2-3, with a possible D match to TRBD1 (8 bases). Germline V gene sequence: CDR1 SGHDN, CDR2 FVKESK. This CDR3 is built from 15 residues. V lost 4 bases to trimming and J lost 4 bases, with 15 bases between them. The CDR3, as DNA: TGTGCCAGCAGCCGCAGACAGGGGAGGGCAGATACGCAGTATTTT. Translating it yields CASSRRQGRADTQYF. The full variable domain, completed using reference TRBV14 and TRBJ2-3, is EAGVTQFPSHSVIEKGQTVTLRCDPISGHDNLYWYRRVMGKEIKFLLHFVKESKQDESGMPNNRFLAERTGGTYSTLKVQPAELEDSGVYFCASSRRQGRADTQYFGPGTRLTVL.

As for this clonotype: The junction departs from the called germline gene at one end, perhaps through a read error. This chain links TRBV3-1 with TRBJ2-7, with 8 positions matching TRBD2. This CDR3 region has 14 residues. Germline-derived CDR1 and CDR2 are LGHDT and YNNKEL (reference sequence). The CDR3 loop is CASNQGLAFDEQYF. The CDR3, as DNA: TGTGCCAGCAACCAAGGACTAGCTTTCGACGAGCAGTACTTC.

In its sample, this clonotype was seen a few times. The chain uses TRBV9 and TRBJ2-7; 9 bases map to TRBD2. Germline lookup yields CDR1 SGDLS and CDR2 YYNGEE. The CDR3 has 15 residues. Losses at the gene ends were 4 bases for V and 3 bases for J; bases not matched to a gene: 8. The CDR3 nucleotides read TGTGCCAGCAGCCCACCCGGGACTAGCTTCTACGAGCAGTACTTC. This codes for CASSPPGTSFYEQYF. Variable domain in full (rest from reference TRBV9 and TRBJ2-7): DSGVTQTPKHLITATGQRVTLRCSPRSGDLSVYWYQQSLDQGLQFLIQYYNGEERAKGNILERFSAQQFPDLHSELNLSSLELGDSALYFCASSPPGTSFYEQYFGPGTRLTVT.

This clonotype was seen only once. CDR3 protein: CASSLAGDGNNEQFF. DNA for the CDR3: TGTGCCAGCAGCTTAGCGGGAGATGGTAACAATGAGCAGTTCTTC. The chain employs TRBV11-3 and TRBJ2-1; a weak D match, TRBD2 (6 bases). The CDR3 consists of 15 residues. V was trimmed by 1 base and J by 5 bases, leaving 12 bases between them. The germline V gene encodes CDR1 SGHNT and CDR2 YENEEA.

This clonotype was seen a few times. The V gene is TRBV3-1, the J gene TRBJ2-1; no clear D gene. CDR1 and CDR2 from the germline V gene are LGHDT and YNNKEL (reference sequence). The CDR3 extends over 13 amino acids. V was cut by 0 bases and J by 8 bases, with 8 bases left in between. The CDR3: CASSQESAHEQFF. CDR3 nucleotides: TGTGCCAGCAGCCAAGAAAGTGCTCATGAGCAGTTCTTC.

The chain recombines TRBV7-2 with TRBJ1-1; D remains ambiguous. CDR3 length: 14 residues. Trimming stripped 2 bases from V and 3 bases from J, with 10 bases between. Germline CDR1 SGHTA, CDR2 FQGNSA. This CDR3 reads CASSLRVGDTEAFF. The CDR3 bases are TGTGCCAGCAGCTTAAGAGTCGGTGACACTGAAGCTTTCTTT.

In this sample, this clonotype turned up once. This chain uses TRBV11-2 with TRBJ2-1; possible D gene TRBD1, 5 bases. V was trimmed by 4 bases and J by 6 bases, leaving 22 bases between them. This CDR3 has 17 amino acids. In germline, CDR1 is SGHAT, CDR2 FQNNGV. The CDR3: CASSSRDGQAPSNEQFF. The CDR3 region has the DNA TGTGCCAGCAGCTCCAGGGATGGGCAAGCCCCCTCCAATGAGCAGTTCTTC.

This clonotype has only a few counts. The chain couples TRBV6-1 to TRBJ2-4; 10 positions match TRBD1. With the DNA end fitting TRBJ2-7 better, the J assignment may be wrong. The CDR3 length is 15 residues. Germline CDR1 MNHNS, CDR2 SASEGT. The CDR3 region is CASSGRGTGVHEQYF. CDR3 DNA: TGTGCCAGCAGTGGACGCGGGACAGGGGTACACGAGCAGTACTTC.

V usage is TRBV5-1 and J usage is TRBJ1-4; D not resolved. Looked up from germline, CDR1 is SGHRS and CDR2 is YFSETQ. CDR3 length equals 16 residues. V shed 1 base and J shed 7 bases, with 17 bases lying between them. The CDR3 nucleotides are TGCGCCAGCAGCTTGTCCTTATACCCCACGGGTGAAAAACTGTTTTTT. Translation: CASSLSLYPTGEKLFF.

CDR3 in DNA: TGCAGCGTTGAGGTGCAGCAAAGCGTCCTGACTTTC. Its protein product is CSVEVQQSVLTF. This sequence joins TRBV29-1 and TRBJ2-6; D not resolved. The CDR3 covers 12 residues. Trimming pared 3 bases from V and 12 bases from J, leaving 12 bases between. Germline CDR1 and CDR2: SQVTM and ANQGSEA.

This chain uses TRBV18 with TRBJ2-5, with D unclear. CDR1 KGHSH and CDR2 LQKENI come from the germline V gene. There are 13 residues in the CDR3. V was pared by 0 bases and J by 7 bases, with 9 bases between. The CDR3 here is CASSPPYPLTQYF. The CDR3 nucleotides read TGTGCCAGCTCACCACCATACCCCTTGACCCAGTACTTC.

This clonotype was counted at least ten times. V gene TRBV12-3 or TRBV12-4 combines with J gene TRBJ1-1; TRBD1 might be the D (6 bases). This CDR3 is 13 amino acids long. Trimming left V 5 bases short and J 3 bases short, with 10 bases between. The chain's CDR3 is CASSNRVYTEAFF. The CDR3 coding sequence is TGTGCCAGCAGTAACAGGGTGTACACTGAAGCTTTCTTT.

The CDR3 region is CAISEARDNGYTF. The CDR3 nucleotides are TGTGCCATCAGTGAGGCAAGGGATAATGGCTACACCTTC. The rearrangement joins TRBV10-3 to TRBJ1-2; D remains ambiguous. The CDR3 sequence is 13 residues long. CDR1 and CDR2 from the germline V gene are ENHRY and SYGVKD. V was trimmed by 2 bases and J by 6 bases, leaving 10 bases between them.

V usage is TRBV4-2 and J usage is TRBJ1-2; 11 bases match TRBD1. The CDR3 length is 16 residues. V was pared by 4 bases and J by 6 bases, with 10 bases of the junction left unmatched. Germline V gives CDR1 LGHNA, CDR2 YNFKEQ. The DNA for the CDR3 is TGTGCCAGCAGCCGACCGGGACAGGGGGTTTCGGATGGCTACACCTTC. Residues: CASSRPGQGVSDGYTF.